Presented here are 15 T cell receptor beta chains from one specimen sequenced in a study of T cells expressing NK-cell markers (dated by TCRdb to the early 2020s). The method behind the library was 5' RACE. The run used an Illumina HiSeq 2000. TCRdb reprocessed the public reads and reports one entry per CDR3 protein sequence, without DNA. The table for this sample shows about 550,000 distinct CDR3 sequences. Around 4% of the sample belongs to the ten largest clones. Sequenced material: blood T cells: a sorted CD56 or NKG2C T cell subset, CD4+ or CD8+ T cells, or bulk PBMC T cells (not recorded which). These receptors came from a man aged 18 to 35 in good health. Donor details come from another sample of the same person, matched by shared clones.

This chain uses TRBV12-3 or TRBV12-4 with TRBJ2-7. The CDR3 is made up of 13 amino acids. The CDR3 loop is CASSYRGSYEQYF.

V is TRBV4-2 and J is TRBJ2-5; the TCRdb call, TRBD2, lacks DNA for checking. Germline V lookup: CDR1 LGHNA, CDR2 YNFKEQ. This CDR3 comprises 15 residues. CDR3 loop: CASSQGSGTQETQYF.

The chain joins TRBV24-1 to TRBJ2-1; TCRdb lists TRBD2, though no DNA is available to test this call. Germline CDR1 is KGHDR and CDR2 is SFDVKD. CDR3 length: 15 residues. The CDR3 here is CATAASGPSYNEQFF.

The J gene is TRBJ2-7, the V gene TRBV7-2. Germline CDR1 is SGHTA and CDR2 is FQGNSA. The CDR3 contains 13 residues. This chain's CDR3 is CASNSDFSGEQYF.

The chain links TRBV6-2 or TRBV6-3 to TRBJ2-1. CDR3 length equals 12 residues. Germline loops: CDR1 MNHEY, CDR2 SVGEGT. CDR3 sequence reads: CAITTPDNEQFF.

The V call is TRBV5-6, the J call TRBJ2-3; TCRdb's assignment of TRBD1 cannot be checked, as there is no DNA. This CDR3 region has 14 residues. The germline gives CDR1 SGHDT, CDR2 YYEEEE. CDR3 sequence reads: CASSSGSVTDTQYF.

The chain combines TRBV20-1 with TRBJ2-2; TCRdb names TRBD2, which stays unverified in the absence of DNA. CDR1 and CDR2 (germline): DFQATT, SNEGSKA (reference sequence). The CDR3 length is 15 residues. This chain's CDR3 is CSARVALAGVGELFF.

The chain uses TRBV10-3 and TRBJ2-1; the TRBD1 assignment by TCRdb is unverifiable without DNA. Germline V gene data show CDR1 as ENHRY and CDR2 as SYGVKD. This CDR3 contains 16 residues. This CDR3 is CAISEPQDRWDNEQFF.

J is TRBJ1-1 and V is TRBV28; the D call of TRBD1 rests on TCRdb alone, since no DNA is present to check it. CDR3 length: 15 amino acids. CDR1 and CDR2 (germline): MDHEN, SYDVKM. The CDR3 here is CASSRLTGSNTEAFF.

The chain carries TRBV10-1 and TRBJ2-2; without DNA, the TCRdb call of TRBD2 cannot be checked. The CDR3 spans 17 residues. From germline, CDR1 is WNHNN and CDR2 SYGVQD (reference sequence). The CDR3 sequence is CASSESYGRVRTGELFF.

The chain has TRBV28 and TRBJ2-7; with no DNA, the TCRdb D assignment of TRBD2 cannot be verified. Germline assignment: CDR1 MDHEN and CDR2 SYDVKM. This CDR3 comprises 14 residues. The chain's CDR3 is CASSPTTSFHEQYF.

V usage is TRBV25-1 and J usage is TRBJ1-3; TCRdb returns TRBD1, unconfirmable since there is no DNA. The CDR3 totals 15 residues. Germline loops: CDR1 MGHDK, CDR2 SYGVNS. The chain's CDR3 is CASSEATGNGNTIYF.

The rearrangement uses TRBV5-6 and TRBJ2-5; the TCRdb call, TRBD2, lacks DNA for checking. Germline V gene lookup returns CDR1 SGHDT and CDR2 YYEEEE. There are 16 residues in the CDR3. CDR3 loop: CASSSYSGSRQETQYF.

This rearrangement joins TRBV24-1 to TRBJ1-4; there is no DNA to check the TCRdb D call of TRBD1. The germline V gene has CDR1 KGHDR and CDR2 SFDVKD. The CDR3 has 17 amino acids. The CDR3 here is CATSDFFEETGTEKLFF.

V gene TRBV27 combines with J gene TRBJ2-7; TCRdb's D call, TRBD2, is unchecked because there is no DNA. CDR1 is MNHEY, CDR2 SMNVEV, per germline (reference sequence). There are 14 residues in the CDR3. The CDR3 sequence is CASKIASGSPEQYF.